The 27 T cell receptor beta chains below were found in one sample sequenced in a study of T cell changes during pregnancy in multiple sclerosis (dated by TCRdb to about 2019). Preparation of the library involved the immunoSEQ multiplex PCR assay. Imported from immuneACCESS, the table was reduced by TCRdb to in-frame sequences with V and J called. These copies leave out some clones; in studies compared against another copy, an unresolved V gene accounts for under half, and the cause of the remainder is not known. This sample has over 80,000 clones in its table, and approximately 90% of those were observed once. The ten largest clones represent approximately 0.8% of the sample. The material was peripheral blood, obtained in the second trimester of pregnancy. The receptors were gathered from a female donor in good health, enrolled as a control in a pregnancy study.

V and J are TRBV5-1 and TRBJ2-1, with D maybe TRBD1 (5 bases). Germline assignment: CDR1 SGHRS and CDR2 YFSETQ. The CDR3 extends over 12 amino acids. Trimming removed 4 bases at V and 9 bases at J, with 11 bases between. CDR3 in DNA: TGCGCCAGCAGCCCGGACACCGGTGAGCAGTTCTTC. Encoded protein: CASSPDTGEQFF. The entire variable domain, with the rest obtained from reference TRBV5-1 and TRBJ2-1, is as follows: KAGVTQTPRYLIKTRGQQVTLSCSPISGHRSVSWYQQTPGQGLQFLFEYFSETQRNKGNFPGRFSGRQFSNSRSEMNVSTLELGDSALYLCASSPDTGEQFFGPGTRLTVL.

This sequence joins TRBV7-9 and TRBJ2-3, with D possibly TRBD2 on 5 matching bases. Trimming left V 5 bases short and J 4 bases short, with 22 bases between. The CDR3 is 17 amino acids. Germline CDR1 SEHNR, CDR2 FQNEAQ (reference sequence). CDR3 protein: CASSDGMRLAVADTQYF. DNA of the CDR3: TGTGCCAGCAGCGACGGAATGAGGCTAGCCGTGGCAGATACGCAGTATTTT.

The chain carries TRBV6-4 and TRBJ2-1; D gene uncertain. The germline CDR1 and CDR2 sequences are MRHNA and SNTAGT. The CDR3 totals 14 residues. Trimming shortened V by 2 bases and J by 6 bases, and 11 bases separated the two germline ends. The DNA for the CDR3 is TGTGCCAGCAGTGACGGAGTTCCGGGCAATGAGCAGTTCTTC. Translated: CASSDGVPGNEQFF.

V is TRBV28 and J is TRBJ1-2, with 10 bases matching TRBD1. This CDR3 comprises 13 residues. Germline CDR1 MDHEN, CDR2 SYDVKM. Trimming took 10 bases from V and 7 from J; bases not matched to a gene: 9. The DNA for the CDR3 is TGTGCCACTCCCGGACAGGGGGACGGTGGCTACACCTTC. Encoded protein: CATPGQGDGGYTF.

The chain employs TRBV28 and TRBJ1-5; no definite D call. The CDR3 contains 15 residues. V was cut by 6 bases and J by 0 bases, with 12 bases left in between. From germline, CDR1 is MDHEN and CDR2 SYDVKM. The CDR3 coding sequence is TGTGCCAGCAGGTTGCCAGATGCTAGCAATCAGCCCCAGCATTTT. It translates to CASRLPDASNQPQHF.

This chain joins TRBV14 and TRBJ1-1; 9 bases line up with TRBD1. V shed 4 bases and J 7 bases; nucleotides not matched to a gene: 10. The CDR3 loop spans 15 amino acids. Germline CDR1 reads SGHDN; CDR2 reads FVKESK. In DNA form, the CDR3 reads TGTGCCAGCAGCCGCGCGGGGACAGGGAGGGGTGAAGCTTTCTTT. This sequence encodes CASSRAGTGRGEAFF.

This clone occurred a few times. V is TRBV7-6 and J is TRBJ2-1; TRBD2 matches 8 bases. From germline, CDR1 is SGHVS and CDR2 FNYEAQ. The CDR3 consists of 16 residues. J was trimmed by 12 bases and V by 3 bases; bases with no gene match: 16. The CDR3 is CASSLGTSREGTVQFF. In DNA, the CDR3 is TGTGCCAGCAGCTTGGGGACAAGCCGGGAGGGCACGGTGCAGTTCTTC.

The chain recombines TRBV7-9 with TRBJ2-7; 8 bases align to TRBD2. After removal of 5 bases from V and 5 bases from J, the junction contained 14 bases not matched to a gene. Per germline, CDR1 SEHNR and CDR2 FQNEAQ (reference sequence). This CDR3 comprises 16 residues. DNA for the CDR3: TGTGCCAGCAGCCCCGGGGGGGGACCTGGGAAGAACGAGCAGTACTTC. Its translation is CASSPGGGPGKNEQYF.

The chain uses TRBV5-1 and TRBJ1-4, with 8 bases fitting TRBD1. Per germline, CDR1 SGHRS and CDR2 YFSETQ. The V segment lost 4 bases and the J segment 7 bases; nucleotides outside the gene matches: 18. CDR3 length: 18 amino acids. CDR3 sequence (DNA): TGCGCCAGCAGCACCCGACCTGGTGGGGCAGGGGGCGGTGAAAAACTGTTTTTT. This codes for CASSTRPGGAGGGEKLFF.

V is TRBV5-1 and J is TRBJ1-1; a weak D match, TRBD1 (6 bases). The CDR3 is 16 amino acids. The germline gives CDR1 SGHRS, CDR2 YFSETQ. Trimming took 4 bases from V and 4 from J, leaving 20 bases between them. In DNA form, the CDR3 reads TGCGCCAGCAGCCATTCGAATCAGGGGATCCTCACTGAAGCTTTCTTT. Protein sequence: CASSHSNQGILTEAFF.

This CDR3 reads CASSVGQWNIQPQHF. The DNA of the CDR3 is TGTGCCAGCAGTGTCGGACAGTGGAATATTCAGCCCCAGCATTTT. The chain has TRBV6-1 and TRBJ1-5; weak D call: TRBD1 (6 bases). This CDR3 comprises 15 residues. Trimming stripped 4 bases from V and 6 bases from J, with 16 bases between. The germline V gene has CDR1 MNHNS and CDR2 SASEGT.

J is TRBJ1-5 and V is TRBV27, with a tentative D call TRBD1 (5 bases). The germline V and J ends were trimmed by 2 bases and 1 base, with 21 bases remaining between them. From germline, CDR1 is MNHEY and CDR2 SMNVEV (reference sequence). The CDR3 length is 19 residues. The CDR3 sequence is CASSLGPGRAGLSNQPQHF. The CDR3 coding sequence is TGTGCCAGCAGTTTAGGCCCGGGCAGGGCGGGATTGAGCAATCAGCCCCAGCATTTT.

This clone was counted between two and nine times. J is TRBJ1-1 and V is TRBV30, with D possibly TRBD1 on 6 matching bases. This CDR3 has 18 amino acids. Germline V lookup: CDR1 GTSNPN, CDR2 SVGIG (reference sequence). V was shortened by 0 bases and J by 3 bases, with 23 bases between the two germline ends. The CDR3 sequence is CAWSVGGRGSARDTEAFF. The CDR3 DNA is TGTGCCTGGAGTGTAGGAGGCAGGGGATCGGCGAGGGACACTGAAGCTTTCTTT.

The J gene is TRBJ2-7, the V gene TRBV7-9; 9 nucleotides line up with TRBD1. V dropped 3 bases and J dropped 3; count of bases not matched to a gene: 3. The length of the CDR3 is 14 residues. Germline V gene lookup returns CDR1 SEHNR and CDR2 FQNEAQ (reference sequence). DNA for the CDR3: TGTGCCAGCAGCTTCGGACAGGGGTACTACGAGCAGTACTTC. It encodes CASSFGQGYYEQYF.

V is TRBV18 and J is TRBJ2-5; 10 bases are shared with TRBD1. The V segment lost 2 bases and the J segment 5 bases; nucleotides outside the gene matches: 5. Germline lookup yields CDR1 KGHSH and CDR2 LQKENI. This CDR3 is 15 amino acids long. The CDR3 spells CASSPKTGGSETQYF. As DNA, the CDR3 is TGTGCCAGCTCACCAAAGACAGGGGGCAGCGAGACCCAGTACTTC. Full variable domain (rest looked up from reference TRBV18 and TRBJ2-5): NAGVMQNPRHLVRRRGQEARLRCSPMKGHSHVYWYRQLPEEGLKFMVYLQKENIIDESGMPKERFSAEFPKEGPSILRIQQVVRGDSAAYFCASSPKTGGSETQYFGPGTRLLVL.

The chain uses TRBV5-6 and TRBJ1-5, with 9 bases lining up with TRBD1. In germline, CDR1 is SGHDT, CDR2 YYEEEE. Losses at the gene ends were 1 base for V and 0 bases for J; bases not matched to a gene: 11. The CDR3 runs 19 residues. CDR3: CASSLYPGTGLISNQPQHF. The CDR3 DNA follows: TGTGCCAGCAGCTTGTATCCCGGGACAGGGCTCATTAGCAATCAGCCCCAGCATTTT.

This chain links TRBV5-1 with TRBJ2-1; weak D call: TRBD2 (6 bases). The CDR3 length is 16 residues. Trimming took 2 bases from V and 0 from J, leaving 12 bases between them. Germline V gene lookup returns CDR1 SGHRS and CDR2 YFSETQ. For the CDR3, the DNA is TGCGCCAGCAGCTTCGTTCGGGGGAGCTCCTACAATGAGCAGTTCTTC. Translated: CASSFVRGSSYNEQFF.

The genes are TRBV10-3 and TRBJ1-6; TRBD1 matches 7 bases. This CDR3 has 15 residues. CDR1 and CDR2 from the germline V gene are ENHRY and SYGVKD. V lost 3 bases and J lost 8; bases outside the gene matches: 7. The CDR3 reads CAISDRAGGYSPLHF. DNA of the CDR3: TGTGCCATCAGTGATAGAGCAGGGGGATATTCACCCCTCCACTTT.

The chain joins TRBV19 to TRBJ2-3; 7 nucleotides agree with TRBD1. V was pared by 4 bases and J by 0 bases, with 4 bases of the junction left unmatched. The CDR3 contains 15 residues. The germline V gene encodes CDR1 LNHDA and CDR2 SQIVND (reference sequence). The CDR3: CASSKGTASTDTQYF. The CDR3 DNA follows: TGTGCCAGTAGTAAGGGGACAGCTAGCACAGATACGCAGTATTTT.

The rearrangement uses TRBV28 and TRBJ2-7, with 9 bases identical to TRBD1. CDR1 and CDR2 (germline): MDHEN, SYDVKM. The trim removed 7 bases at V and 6 bases at J, leaving 13 bases unmatched. CDR3 length: 15 amino acids. In DNA, the CDR3 is TGTGCCAGCATTATAACGGGACAGGGAGGAGGCGAGCAGTACTTC. As protein: CASIITGQGGGEQYF.

This rearrangement joins TRBV6-4 to TRBJ2-2; 9 bases match TRBD1. Unmatched junction bases numbered 5, after V lost 0 bases and J lost 3 bases. Germline-derived CDR1 and CDR2 are MRHNA and SNTAGT. This CDR3 comprises 17 residues. CDR3 nucleotides: TGTGCCAGCAGTGACTCTGCGACAGGGGGGGACACCGGGGAGCTGTTTTTT. Protein: CASSDSATGGDTGELFF.

V is TRBV6-5 and J is TRBJ2-7; 7 bases line up with TRBD2. Looked up from germline, CDR1 is MNHEY and CDR2 is SVGAGI. The CDR3 spans 15 residues. V was clipped by 2 bases and J by 0 bases; unmatched bases: 4. The CDR3 sequence is CASSYGLADSYEQYF. CDR3 sequence (DNA): TGTGCCAGCAGTTACGGCCTAGCGGACTCCTACGAGCAGTACTTC.

V usage is TRBV7-2 and J usage is TRBJ1-1, with D hard to call. Germline CDR1 SGHTA, CDR2 FQGNSA. Between the trimmed V and J ends, which lost 4 bases and 10 bases, there was a span of 16 bases. This CDR3 is built from 13 residues. This CDR3 reads CASSSPVAIGAFF. Written as DNA, the CDR3 is TGTGCCAGCAGCTCCCCGGTCGCAATCGGAGCTTTCTTT.

The rearrangement uses TRBV28 and TRBJ2-1; 9 positions match TRBD2. This CDR3 is built from 13 residues. Germline V gene sequence: CDR1 MDHEN, CDR2 SYDVKM. The trim removed 6 bases at V and 6 bases at J, leaving 3 bases unmatched. This CDR3 reads CASRLSGSNEQFF. The CDR3 nucleotides read TGTGCCAGCAGACTTAGCGGGAGCAATGAGCAGTTCTTC.

The chain uses TRBV11-2 and TRBJ2-7; TRBD2 agrees at 10 bases. There are 17 residues in the CDR3. Germline values: CDR1 SGHAT, CDR2 FQNNGV. J lost 0 bases, V lost 0 bases, and 5 bases had no gene match. DNA for the CDR3: TGTGCCAGCAGCTTAGAACTAGCGGGACCCATCTCCTACGAGCAGTACTTC. This sequence encodes CASSLELAGPISYEQYF.

V and J are TRBV19 and TRBJ1-6; D is possibly TRBD1 (5 bases). V shed 7 bases and J shed 1 base, with 14 bases lying between them. The CDR3 loop spans 16 amino acids. CDR1 is LNHDA and CDR2 is SQIVND in the germline V gene (reference sequence). In DNA, the CDR3 is TGTGCCAGTAACGGGGAGGGGAGATCCTATAATTCACCCCTCCACTTT. Its translation is CASNGEGRSYNSPLHF.

This chain joins TRBV23-1 and TRBJ1-1; 8 bases are a match to TRBD1. TRBV23-1 is classed as an ORF, of uncertain function. Trimming cost V 6 bases and J 6 bases; bases outside gene matches: 12. The CDR3 has 15 residues. CDR3 amino acids: CASRDRDRVGAEAFF. The CDR3 DNA is TGCGCCAGCAGGGACAGGGATCGCGTAGGGGCTGAAGCTTTCTTT.